Below are 7 T cell receptor beta chains sequenced from a single sample in a study of OX40 agonist ivuxolimab in advanced cancers. Sequenced by immunoSEQ multiplex PCR; TCRdb stores in-frame clones only, minus some. The sample lists nearly 25,000 clones, around 79% seen once, with around 20% in the top ten. Material: CD4+ or CD8+ T cells sorted from blood, obtained in a trial of the OX40 agonist ivuxolimab. These receptors were taken from an adult with an advanced solid tumor such as melanoma, head and neck, liver or kidney cancer.

The chain links TRBV5-4 to TRBJ1-1; possible D gene TRBD1, 6 bases. In germline, CDR1 is SGHNT, CDR2 YYREEE (reference sequence). V was clipped by 5 bases and J by 2 bases, with 10 bases between them. This CDR3 is 13 amino acids long. The CDR3 sequence is CASRSGTNTEAFF. The CDR3 DNA is TGTGCCAGCAGGTCCGGGACAAACACTGAAGCTTTCTTT.

This clone appeared a single time. J is TRBJ1-6 and V is TRBV4-3; 9 bases agree with TRBD1. CDR1 is LGHNA, CDR2 YSLEER, per germline. V shed 4 bases, J shed 11 bases, and the junction held 12 bases outside the gene matches. This CDR3 spans 16 amino acids. The CDR3 loop is CASSRETGGRIAPLHF. CDR3 coding DNA: TGCGCCAGCAGCCGGGAAACAGGGGGCAGGATAGCACCCCTCCACTTT.

This chain connects TRBV11-2 to TRBJ2-1; 9 nucleotides match TRBD1. Germline trimming cut 7 bases from V and 5 bases from J; bases unmatched to any gene: 15. Germline-derived CDR1 and CDR2 are SGHAT and FQNNGV. CDR3 size: 17 residues. The CDR3 loop is CASNPLFVRDRDNEQFF. The CDR3 DNA follows: TGTGCCAGCAACCCGTTGTTTGTTCGGGACAGGGACAATGAGCAGTTCTTC.

This clone counts as large (0.1 to 1%). The rearrangement uses TRBV28 and TRBJ2-7; 7 bases match TRBD1. The CDR3 contains 15 residues. With 6 bases clipped from V and 0 bases from J, the junction kept 8 bases outside the gene matches. The germline V gene encodes CDR1 MDHEN and CDR2 SYDVKM. The CDR3 here is CASRHDRASSYEQYF. For the CDR3, the DNA is TGTGCCAGCAGACACGACAGGGCCAGCTCCTACGAGCAGTACTTC.

The chain carries TRBV6-1 and TRBJ1-2; D not certain. This CDR3 spans 15 amino acids. Germline CDR1 is MNHNS and CDR2 is SASEGT. Trimming removed 0 bases from V and 2 bases from J, with 10 bases in between. In nucleotides, the CDR3 is TGTGCCAGCAGTGAAGCCGAGGGATTCAACTATGGCTACACCTTC. Encoded protein: CASSEAEGFNYGYTF.

The rearrangement uses TRBV5-6 and TRBJ1-2; D might be TRBD1 (6 bases). There are 12 residues in the CDR3. Trimming took 4 bases from V and 8 from J, leaving 12 bases between them. CDR1 SGHDT and CDR2 YYEEEE come from the germline V gene. This CDR3 reads CASSLQGQGYTF. The CDR3, as DNA: TGTGCCAGCAGCCTCCAGGGGCAGGGCTACACCTTC.

The sample holds one count of this clone. The chain has TRBV5-4 and TRBJ2-7, with 8 bases that match TRBD2. The germline CDR1 and CDR2 sequences are SGHNT and YYREEE (reference sequence). V lost 0 bases and J lost 2; bases outside the gene matches: 1. CDR3 length: 14 amino acids. In DNA, the CDR3 is TGTGCCAGCAGCTTGGCGGGGGGGACCTACGAGCAGTACTTC. This codes for CASSLAGGTYEQYF.